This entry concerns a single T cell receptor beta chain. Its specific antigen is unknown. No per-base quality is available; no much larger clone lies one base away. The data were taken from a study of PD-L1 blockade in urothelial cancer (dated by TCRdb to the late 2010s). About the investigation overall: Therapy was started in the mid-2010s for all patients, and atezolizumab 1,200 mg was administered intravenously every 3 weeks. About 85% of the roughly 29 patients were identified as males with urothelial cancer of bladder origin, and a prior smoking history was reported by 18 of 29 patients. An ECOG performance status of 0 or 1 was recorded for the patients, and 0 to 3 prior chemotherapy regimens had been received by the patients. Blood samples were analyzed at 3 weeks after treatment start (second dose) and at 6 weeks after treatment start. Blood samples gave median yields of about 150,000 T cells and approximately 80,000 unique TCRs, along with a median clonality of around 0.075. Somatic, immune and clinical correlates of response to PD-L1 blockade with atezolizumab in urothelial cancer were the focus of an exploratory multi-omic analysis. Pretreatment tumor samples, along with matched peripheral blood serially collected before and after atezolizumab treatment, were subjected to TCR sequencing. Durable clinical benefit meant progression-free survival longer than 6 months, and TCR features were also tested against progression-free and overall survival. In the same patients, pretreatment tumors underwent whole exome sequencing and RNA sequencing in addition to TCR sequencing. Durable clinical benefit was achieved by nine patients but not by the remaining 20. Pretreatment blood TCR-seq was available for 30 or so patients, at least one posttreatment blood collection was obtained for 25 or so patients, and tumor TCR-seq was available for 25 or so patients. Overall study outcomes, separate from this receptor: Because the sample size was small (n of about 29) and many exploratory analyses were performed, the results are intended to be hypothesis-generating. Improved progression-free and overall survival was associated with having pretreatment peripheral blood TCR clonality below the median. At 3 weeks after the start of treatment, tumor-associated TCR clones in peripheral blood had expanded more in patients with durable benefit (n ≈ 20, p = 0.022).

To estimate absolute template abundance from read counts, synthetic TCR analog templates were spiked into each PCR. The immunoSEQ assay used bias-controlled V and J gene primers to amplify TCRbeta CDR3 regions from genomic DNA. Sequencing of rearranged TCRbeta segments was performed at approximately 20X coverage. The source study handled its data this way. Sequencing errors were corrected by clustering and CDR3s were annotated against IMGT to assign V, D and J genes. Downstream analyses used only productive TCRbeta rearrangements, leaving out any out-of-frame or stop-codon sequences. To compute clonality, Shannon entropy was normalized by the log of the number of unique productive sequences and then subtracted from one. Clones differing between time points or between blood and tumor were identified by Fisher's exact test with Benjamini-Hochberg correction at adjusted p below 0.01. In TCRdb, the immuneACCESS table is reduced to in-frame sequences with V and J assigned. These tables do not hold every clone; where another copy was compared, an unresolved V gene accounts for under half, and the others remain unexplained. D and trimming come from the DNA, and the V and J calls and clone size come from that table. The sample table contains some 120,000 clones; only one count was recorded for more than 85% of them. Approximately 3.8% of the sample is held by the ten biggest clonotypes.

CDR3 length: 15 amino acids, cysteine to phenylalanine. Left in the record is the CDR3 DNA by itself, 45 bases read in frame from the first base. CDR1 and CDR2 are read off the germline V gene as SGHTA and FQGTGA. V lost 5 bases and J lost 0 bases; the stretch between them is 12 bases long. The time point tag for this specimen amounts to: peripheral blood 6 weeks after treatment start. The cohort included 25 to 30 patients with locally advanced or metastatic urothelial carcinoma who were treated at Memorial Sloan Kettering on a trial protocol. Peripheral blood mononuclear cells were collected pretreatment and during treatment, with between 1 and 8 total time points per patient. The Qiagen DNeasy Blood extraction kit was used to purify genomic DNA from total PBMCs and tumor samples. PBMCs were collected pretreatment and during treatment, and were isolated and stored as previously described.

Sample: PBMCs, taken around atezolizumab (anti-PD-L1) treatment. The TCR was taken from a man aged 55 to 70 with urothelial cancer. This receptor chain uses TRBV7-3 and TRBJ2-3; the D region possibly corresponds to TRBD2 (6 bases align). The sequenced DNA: TGTGCCAGCAGCCGGACTATTACTAGCACAGATACGCAGTATTTT. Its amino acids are CASSRTITSTDTQYF. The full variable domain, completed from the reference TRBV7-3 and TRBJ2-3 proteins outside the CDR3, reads GAGVSQTPSNKVTEKGKYVELRCDPISGHTALYWYRQSLGQGPEFLIYFQGTGAADDSGLPNDRFFAVRPEGSVSTLKIQRTERGDSAVYLCASSRTITSTDTQYFGPGTRLTVL.